This TCR beta chain was identified in a study of T cell repertoires in cytomegalovirus infection. This clonotype occurred many times. Its target is not known. This CDR3 contains 16 residues. The V gene end was trimmed by 4 bases and the J gene end by 0 bases; junction bases not matched to a gene: 8. Germline V lookup: CDR1 SGHKS, CDR2 YYEKEE (reference sequence). TCRdb redid the calling of the reads with MiXCR, one entry per CDR3 protein. This sample carries about a million distinct CDR3 sequences, about a third of them seen once, and the ten largest clones take around an eighth. Study results and caveats: Predominance within the ex vivo response was attributable to HLA-C-restricted CMV-specific TCR beta clonotypes.

The receptor was isolated from a human donor in good health (CMV status not recorded). Some clones in this sample may be carry-over from other donors' samples. The V call is TRBV5-5, the J call TRBJ2-3; 7 bases map to TRBD1. Sequenced here: cultured CD8+ T cells from PBMCs, sampled from culture after CMV antigen stimulation. Here the CDR3 DNA reads TGTGCCAGCAGCGGGATGGACAGGACTAGCACAGATACGCAGTATTTT. It encodes CASSGMDRTSTDTQYF.